The sequence of this T cell receptor beta chain was determined in a study of blood T cell repertoires in COVID-19 (dated by TCRdb to about 2020). Concerning the study at large: Samples covering the acute and convalescent phases of COVID-19 were provided by collaborators in the United States, Italy and Spain. The material from the prospective study consisted of cDNA or gDNA derived from T cells, B-cell-depleted T cells, or PBMCs. The dataset comprised deeply sampled blood TCRbeta repertoires from subjects exposed to, actively infected with, or recovered from COVID-19. A freely available public database, intended as a resource for researchers studying the immune response to SARS-CoV-2, is where the repertoires were released. The samples were drawn from two sources: the first 160 participants of the ongoing ImmuneRACE study, and 1,200 or so subjects contributed by 6 global collaborators. Nearly every sample came with metadata listing a de-identified subject ID, COVID-19 status, age in years and sex. HLA class I and class II types, where available, came from metadata supplied by the sample provider rather than from assay-based typing.

The full study reports these points: The quantity of clinical and demographic metadata differed by source and by participant and was supplied without curation.

V and J lose 6 bases and 4 bases, and a span of 15 bases separates them. The CDR3 covers 14 residues, taking in both the cysteine and the phenylalanine. Left in the record is the CDR3 DNA by itself, 42 bases read in frame from the first base. CDR1 MNHEY and CDR2 SVGAGI were looked up in the germline V gene. Comment on this clone: No antigen is known for it. Base qualities are not recorded, but no much larger clone differs from it by a single base.

The immunoSEQ Assay, a bias-controlled multiplex PCR, was used to amplify TCRbeta CDR3 regions from genomic DNA. The published analysis was carried out like this. Nucleated cell counts per sample were estimated from amplification of reference gene primers within the assay. To quantify the absolute abundance of each unique TCRbeta CDR3 rearrangement, sequence reads were collapsed and filtered. For each sample, productive Simpson clonality was calculated as the square root of Simpson's diversity index over productive rearrangements. TCRdb's version of the immuneACCESS table is confined to in-frame rearrangements and falls short of the full clone set. An unresolved V gene accounts for under half of the shortfall where checked; the remainder is of unknown origin. For V, J and clone size, that table is used; D and trimming come from the DNA. This sample lists more than 3,000 clones; just over 90% were detected once. The ten largest clones take up about 1.6% of the sample.

Each collaborating institution followed its own protocols to collect whole blood in K2EDTA tubes. For TCRbeta analysis, collaborators shipped samples as frozen whole blood, isolated PBMCs, or DNA extracted from either of those sample types. This chain is built from TRBV6-5 and TRBJ1-1; 6 matching bases give a weak D call of TRBD1. The sequence was obtained from a human donor in a cohort sampled during active COVID-19. The material sequenced was peripheral blood. The DNA sequence is given as TGTGCCAGCAGGTACAGGGAAGGGGCCACTGAAGCTTTCTTT. This is translated as CASRYREGATEAFF.